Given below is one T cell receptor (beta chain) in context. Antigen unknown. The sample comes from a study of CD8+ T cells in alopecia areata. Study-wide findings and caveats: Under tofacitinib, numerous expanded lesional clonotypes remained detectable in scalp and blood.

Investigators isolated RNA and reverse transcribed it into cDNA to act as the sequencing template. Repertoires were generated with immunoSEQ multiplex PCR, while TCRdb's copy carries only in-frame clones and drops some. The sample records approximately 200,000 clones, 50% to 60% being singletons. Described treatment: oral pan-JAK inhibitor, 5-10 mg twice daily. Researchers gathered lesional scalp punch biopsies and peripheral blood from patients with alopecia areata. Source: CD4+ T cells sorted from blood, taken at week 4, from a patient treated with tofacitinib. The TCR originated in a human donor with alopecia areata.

The CDR3 DNA sequence: TGCGCCAGCAGAGGGCAGGGGACGAGTGAAGAGACCCAGTACTTC. Its translation: CASRGQGTSEETQYF. V gene TRBV5-1 combines with J gene TRBJ2-5, with a tentative D call TRBD1 (6 bases). V shed 5 bases and J shed 3 bases, with 17 bases lying between them. This CDR3 is built from 15 residues. The V gene's germline CDR1 is SGHRS and CDR2 YFSETQ.